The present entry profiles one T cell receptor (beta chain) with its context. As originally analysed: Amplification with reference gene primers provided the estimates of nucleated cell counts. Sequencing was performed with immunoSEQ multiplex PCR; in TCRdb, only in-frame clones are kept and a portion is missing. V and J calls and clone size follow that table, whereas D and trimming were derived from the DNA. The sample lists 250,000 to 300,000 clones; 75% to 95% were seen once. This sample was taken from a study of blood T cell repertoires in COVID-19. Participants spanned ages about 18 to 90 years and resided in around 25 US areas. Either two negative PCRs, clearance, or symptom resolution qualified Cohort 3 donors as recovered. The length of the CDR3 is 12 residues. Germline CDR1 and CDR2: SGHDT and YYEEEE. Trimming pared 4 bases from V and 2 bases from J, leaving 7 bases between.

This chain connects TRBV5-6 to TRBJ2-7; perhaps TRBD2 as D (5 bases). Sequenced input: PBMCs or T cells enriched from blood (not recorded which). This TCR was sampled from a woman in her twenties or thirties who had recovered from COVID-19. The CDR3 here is CASSPGTYEQYF. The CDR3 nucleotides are TGTGCCAGCAGCCCCGGGACCTACGAGCAGTACTTC.